These 3 T cell receptor beta chains were all obtained from the same sample, sequenced in a study of blood T cell repertoires in COVID-19 (dated by TCRdb to the early 2020s). The method was the immunoSEQ multiplex PCR assay. Imported from immuneACCESS, the table was reduced by TCRdb to in-frame sequences with V and J called. These copies leave out some clones; in studies compared against another copy, an unresolved V gene accounts for under half, and the cause of the remainder is not known. This sample has about 220,000 clones in its table, and less than 90% of those were observed once. The ten largest clones take up more than 2.5% of the sample. Sequencing was done on a sample of PBMCs or T cells enriched from blood (not recorded which). These receptor sequences come from a woman aged 25 to 45 who had recovered from COVID-19.

This clone has a single count. This chain joins TRBV5-4 and TRBJ2-3; the match to TRBD2 covers 7 bases. V was pared by 3 bases and J by 0 bases, with 4 bases of the junction left unmatched. Germline CDR1 is SGHNT and CDR2 is YYREEE (reference sequence). The CDR3 is made up of 15 amino acids. The CDR3 bases are TGTGCCAGCAGCTGGGTTAGCGGGAGCACAGATACGCAGTATTTT. Translating gives CASSWVSGSTDTQYF.

This chain uses TRBV11-2 with TRBJ2-5, with 8 bases lining up with TRBD2. V trimming: 0 bases; J trimming: 2 bases; junction bases outside the gene matches: 2. The germline V gene encodes CDR1 SGHAT and CDR2 FQNNGV. This CDR3 has 15 amino acids. CDR3 region: CASSLDRGGQETQYF. CDR3 nucleotides: TGTGCCAGCAGCTTAGATCGCGGGGGGCAAGAGACCCAGTACTTC. Supplemented by reference TRBV11-2 and TRBJ2-5, the full variable domain reads EAGVAQSPRYKIIEKRQSVAFWCNPISGHATLYWYQQILGQGPKLLIQFQNNGVVDDSQLPKDRFSAERLKGVDSTLKIQPAKLEDSAVYLCASSLDRGGQETQYFGPGTRLLVL.

This clone showed up just once. This chain joins TRBV7-7 and TRBJ2-5; D might be TRBD1 (5 bases). CDR1 is SSHAT and CDR2 is FNYEAQ in the germline V gene (reference sequence). Trimming pared 2 bases from V and 5 bases from J, leaving 21 bases between. The CDR3 spans 17 residues. The CDR3 nucleotides read TGTGCCAGCAGCTTACAAAGGGCCCGGACGGACACCGAGACCCAGTACTTC. This gives the protein CASSLQRARTDTETQYF.